This T cell receptor beta chain is drawn from a study of a mutant IDH1 vaccine in newly diagnosed glioma. Study-level information: Mean patient age was about 44 years; 62.5% were male and 37.5% female.

Remarks on this clone: Its cognate antigen is unknown.

The sample's time point: week 23, last vaccination. Each vaccine dose was 300 ug of mutant IDH1 20-mer peptide, with topical imiquimod. Clones were read by immunoSEQ multiplex PCR, and TCRdb kept only the in-frame ones, dropping some. Among around 39,000 clones listed, about 81% were seen once. The origin of this receptor is a woman younger than 30 with glioma. Some clones in this sample may be carry-over from other donors' samples. The source was PBMCs, collected from a glioma patient whose treatment included an IDH1 peptide vaccine.

CDR3 nucleotide sequence: TGTGCCATCAGTGAGGTTCTGGGCATCTCCTACAATGAGCAGTTCTTC. Translation gives CAISEVLGISYNEQFF. V usage is TRBV10-3 and J usage is TRBJ2-1; no clear D. The ends were cut back, 2 bases at V and 0 bases at J, with 11 bases in the middle. This CDR3 has 16 amino acids. CDR1 is ENHRY and CDR2 is SYGVKD in the germline V gene.